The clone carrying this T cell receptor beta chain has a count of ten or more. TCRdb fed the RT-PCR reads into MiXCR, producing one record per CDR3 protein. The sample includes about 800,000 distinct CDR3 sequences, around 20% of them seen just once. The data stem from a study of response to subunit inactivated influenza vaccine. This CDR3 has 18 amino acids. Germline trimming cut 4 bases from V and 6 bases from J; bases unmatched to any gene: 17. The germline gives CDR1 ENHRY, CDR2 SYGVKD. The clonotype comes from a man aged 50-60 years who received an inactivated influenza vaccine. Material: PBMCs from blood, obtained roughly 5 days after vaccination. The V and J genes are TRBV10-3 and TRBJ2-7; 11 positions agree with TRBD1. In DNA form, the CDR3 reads TGTGCCATCAGTGGAGGGACAGGGGGTCAACGGACCCCACGCGAGCAGTACTTC. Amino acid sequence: CAISGGTGGQRTPREQYF.